The 24 T cell receptor beta chains given below trace back to one sample, sequenced in a study of tumor and adjacent non-tumor tissue in lung cancer. The library came from three nested PCR rounds adapted from ARM-PCR protocols. From the multiplex PCR reads, TCRdb called clonotypes with MiXCR, one entry per CDR3 protein. The sample contains roughly 200,000 distinct CDR3 sequences, about 76% of which appear only once. This sample's RNA came from whole unsorted tissue. Input material: lung tumor tissue. The source is a man in his 60s with non-small cell lung cancer.

A word on this clonotype: The junction and the germline gene differ at one end; a read error may be behind it. This chain uses TRBV11-3 with TRBJ2-2; 9 bases fit TRBD2. Looked up from germline, CDR1 is SGHNT and CDR2 is YENEEA. The CDR3 totals 18 residues. CDR3 DNA sequence: TGTGACAGCAGCTCCCAGGGAGCGGGAGGATACAGGGCCGGGGAGCTGTTTTTT. This sequence encodes CDSSSQGAGGYRAGELFF.

As regards this clonotype: This may come from a read error, since a much larger clone is one base off. V and J are TRBV20-1 and TRBJ2-7, with 10 bases identical to TRBD2. From germline, CDR1 is DFQATT and CDR2 SNEGSKA (reference sequence). There are 16 residues in the CDR3. V gave up 5 bases and J gave up 8 bases; unmatched junction bases: 18. CDR3 residues: CSAVSGGITSGYKQYF. The CDR3 DNA reads TGCAGTGCTGTTAGCGGGGGGATTACTTCGGGGTACAAGCAGTACTTC.

As regards this clonotype: Sequence at one end of the junction differs from germline and may be a read error. The rearrangement uses TRBV6-5 and TRBJ1-5; unclear D gene. The CDR3 spans 13 residues. CDR1 and CDR2 (germline): MNHEY, SVGAGI. The CDR3: CARSYSGGPPQHF. In nucleotides, the CDR3 is TGTGCCAGGAGTTACTCTGGCGGGCCGCCCCAGCATTTT.

A remark on this clonotype: This may be a read error, as it is one base from a much larger clone. The chain is built from TRBV20-1 and TRBJ2-5, with 7 bases matching TRBD1. The CDR3 totals 12 residues. Trimming removed 3 bases from V and 7 bases from J; junction bases left unmatched: 5. CDR1 and CDR2 (germline): DFQATT, SNEGSKA (reference sequence). In DNA, the CDR3 is TGCAGTGCTAGGACAGGGCAGGGGACCCAGTACTTC. Translation: CSARTGQGTQYF.

This clonotype was recorded a few times. Just one base apart from a much larger clone, this may be a read error. The chain joins TRBV11-2 to TRBJ2-7; D gene ambiguous. The V end was cut by 1 base, the J end by 9 bases, with 16 bases between. The germline CDR1 and CDR2 sequences are SGHAT and FQNNGV. The CDR3 contains 14 residues. CDR3 DNA sequence: TGTGCCAGCAGCTTAGGTCGAAGTCGCCTGGGGCAGTACTTC. Protein sequence: CASSLGRSRLGQYF.

In this sample, this clonotype turned up a few times. This may come from a read error, since a much larger clone is one base off. CDR3 DNA: TGTGTCAGCAGCCCTCACTCTGGGCTAGAGACCCAGTACTTC. It yields the protein CVSSPHSGLETQYF. The J gene is TRBJ2-5, the V gene TRBV11-1, with D unclear. Germline V lookup: CDR1 SGHAT, CDR2 FQDESV (reference sequence). The CDR3 totals 14 residues.

Ten or more counts support this clonotype. The chain has TRBV11-1 and TRBJ1-1, with D possibly matching TRBD1 (5 bases). The CDR3 spans 14 residues. Germline V gene data show CDR1 as SGHAT and CDR2 as FQDESV (reference sequence). Trimming took off 1 base at V and 0 bases at J, with 6 bases between the two ends. The CDR3 nucleotides read TGTGCCAGCAGCTTAGAGGGGATGAACACTGAAGCTTTCTTT. Amino acid sequence: CASSLEGMNTEAFF.

To note about this clonotype: One end of the junction fails to match germline, which may point to a read error. The genes are TRBV4-3 and TRBJ2-1; 7 bases fit TRBD2. The CDR3 loop spans 16 amino acids. In germline, CDR1 is LGHNA, CDR2 YSLEER. Here the CDR3 DNA reads TGTGCCAGCAGCCATAACTGGGACTACCAAAACAATGAGCAGTTCTTC. It specifies CASSHNWDYQNNEQFF.

The V and J genes are TRBV6-2 or TRBV6-3 and TRBJ2-7, with D perhaps matching TRBD1 (6 bases). The CDR3 contains 13 residues. CDR1 and CDR2 from the germline V gene are MNHEY and SVGEGT. V gave up 10 bases and J gave up 3 bases, with 16 bases separating them. As DNA, the CDR3 is TGTGCCAACAGAGGGACAACCAACTACGAGCAGTACTTC. It encodes CANRGTTNYEQYF.

As concerns this clonotype: At one boundary the junction diverges from the germline segment, which might be a read error. The genes are TRBV11-3 and TRBJ2-7; D gene unclear. The CDR3 is 15 residues long. In germline, CDR1 is SGHNT, CDR2 YENEEA. As DNA, the CDR3 is TGTGCCATCAGCGCCGCTAGTGTCGGTGCCTACAAGCAGTACTTC. Translating gives CAISAASVGAYKQYF.

Concerning this clonotype: The CDR3 does not end in the conserved phenylalanine or tryptophan, so this is likely a read error. J is TRBJ1-2 and V is TRBV11-2, with 8 bases matching TRBD1. This CDR3 is built from 15 residues. Germline V gene sequence: CDR1 SGHAT, CDR2 FQNNGV. The junction had 6 bases not matched to a gene; V was cut back by 6 bases and J by 0 bases. The CDR3 region has the DNA TGTGCCAGCAGTATAAGGACAGGGCCTAACTATGGCTACACCTTA. Translated: CASSIRTGPNYGYTL.

This clonotype was detected only once. J is TRBJ2-7 and V is TRBV11-3; no reliable D call. The CDR3 has 12 residues. Trimming pared 3 bases from V and 12 bases from J, leaving 15 bases between. Germline lookup yields CDR1 SGHNT and CDR2 YENEEA. Written as DNA, the CDR3 is TGTGCCAGCAGCTTGGGGTTAGTTGGGGTGTACTTC. Residues: CASSLGLVGVYF.

V is TRBV29-1 and J is TRBJ2-5, with 7 bases identical to TRBD1. Losses at the gene ends were 7 bases for V and 5 bases for J; bases not matched to a gene: 10. The CDR3 consists of 13 residues. Germline V gene data show CDR1 as SQVTM and CDR2 as ANQGSEA. The CDR3, as DNA: TGCAGCGCCCCGACAGGGCTTCTGGAGACCCAGTACTTC. It codes for CSAPTGLLETQYF.

This clonotype occurred many times. The CDR3 nucleotides read TGCAGTGCTTCGCCGAACCTGAGGGGACGGAGGGGTTCACCCCTCCACTTT. It is translated as CSASPNLRGRRGSPLHF. The V call is TRBV20-1, the J call TRBJ1-6; the D gene is possibly TRBD1 (5 bases). The CDR3 is 17 residues long. Between the trimmed V and J ends, which lost 5 bases and 9 bases, there was a span of 26 bases. Germline CDR1 DFQATT, CDR2 SNEGSKA (reference sequence).

The V and J genes are TRBV4-1 and TRBJ2-5; TRBD2 agrees at 9 bases. CDR1 and CDR2 from the germline V gene are MGHRA and YSYEKL. Losses at the gene ends were 2 bases for V and 2 bases for J; bases not matched to a gene: 0. The CDR3 is made up of 14 amino acids. CDR3 nucleotide sequence: TGCGCCAGCAGCCAAAGCGGGGGGCAAGAGACCCAGTACTTC. Translation gives CASSQSGGQETQYF.

Turning to this clonotype: The junction differs from germline at one of its ends, possibly a read error. CDR3 sequence reads: CSGSGHLKTEAFF. The CDR3 DNA reads TGCAGCGGCTCGGGACACCTGAAAACTGAAGCTTTCTTT. J is TRBJ1-1 and V is TRBV29-1, with D perhaps matching TRBD1 (6 bases). Germline CDR1 is SQVTM and CDR2 is ANQGSEA. The CDR3 runs to 13 residues.

V usage is TRBV6-5 and J usage is TRBJ2-3; D unclear. Deletions cut 5 bases from V and 3 bases from J, with 12 bases between. CDR1 is MNHEY and CDR2 is SVGAGI in the germline V gene. The CDR3 has 14 amino acids. The CDR3 sequence is CASSRVVRTDTQYF. CDR3 in DNA: TGTGCCAGCAGTCGCGTGGTTAGGACAGATACGCAGTATTTT.

The rearrangement links TRBV20-1 to TRBJ2-1; TRBD2 matches at 10 bases. CDR1 and CDR2 from the germline V gene are DFQATT and SNEGSKA (reference sequence). V dropped 8 bases and J dropped 3; count of bases not matched to a gene: 13. The CDR3 loop spans 16 amino acids. DNA for the CDR3: TGCAGTACCAATACTCCACTAGCGGGGCTCTACAATGAGCAGTTCTTC. Translation gives CSTNTPLAGLYNEQFF.

Concerning this clonotype itself: At one end, the junction sequence differs from germline, possibly due to a read error. CDR3 amino acids: CAGSINDRRGETQYF. The CDR3 DNA reads as TGTGCCGGCAGTATAAACGACAGGCGCGGAGAGACCCAGTACTTC. The J gene is TRBJ2-5, the V gene TRBV12-3 or TRBV12-4; D possibly corresponds to TRBD1 (6 bases). The CDR3 is made up of 15 amino acids.

Remarks on this clonotype: A read error is likely, as this CDR3 ends without the conserved phenylalanine or tryptophan. Because the CDR3's place on the DNA is in doubt, the DNA is left out and the CDR3 is given as listed by TCRdb. The gene calls are TRBV6-5 and TRBJ2-5; the listed D gene, TRBD1, was not tested against the DNA. Germline V gene sequence: CDR1 MNHEY, CDR2 SVGAGI. The CDR3 sequence runs 14 residues, both termini included. The CDR3 here is CASSDTWTAGARYL.

This clonotype was seen more than once but under ten times. J is TRBJ2-1 and V is TRBV6-6; 15 positions agree with TRBD2. Germline V gene data show CDR1 as MNHNY and CDR2 as SVGAGI (reference sequence). This CDR3 is 17 amino acids long. V was pared by 4 bases and J by 9 bases, with 10 bases of the junction left unmatched. Here the CDR3 DNA reads TGTGCCAGCAGTTCTTGGTCACCGGGACTAGCGGGAGGTGAGCAGTTCTTC. As protein: CASSSWSPGLAGGEQFF.

The rearrangement joins TRBV6-2 or TRBV6-3 to TRBJ2-1, with TRBD2 matching over 11 bases. The V gene's germline CDR1 is MNHEY and CDR2 SVGEGT. Germline trimming cut 6 bases from V and 11 bases from J; bases unmatched to any gene: 9. The CDR3 runs to 14 residues. Written as DNA, the CDR3 is TGTGCCAGCAGACTAGCGGGGGCCCTCAACAAGCAGTTCTTC. Translated: CASRLAGALNKQFF.

As concerns this clonotype: Since the CDR3 does not end with the conserved phenylalanine or tryptophan, this likely comes from a read error. The chain couples TRBV20-1 to TRBJ1-1, with a possible D match to TRBD1 (5 bases). The germline gives CDR1 DFQATT, CDR2 SNEGSKA (reference sequence). V was trimmed by 5 bases and J by 6 bases, leaving 22 bases between them. The CDR3 extends over 15 amino acids. The CDR3: CSAGTMKGARSEAFY. CDR3 in DNA: TGCAGTGCTGGGACCATGAAAGGGGCGAGGTCTGAAGCTTTCTAT.

The V call is TRBV5-5, the J call TRBJ1-4, with 7 bases aligning to TRBD1. Per the germline V gene, CDR1 is SGHKS and CDR2 is YYEKEE (reference sequence). CDR3 size: 15 residues. V shed 3 bases and J 7 bases; nucleotides not matched to a gene: 9. The CDR3 nucleotides are TGTGCCAGCAGCTGGAACCGGGACAGTGTTGAAAAACTGTTTTTT. Its translation: CASSWNRDSVEKLFF.